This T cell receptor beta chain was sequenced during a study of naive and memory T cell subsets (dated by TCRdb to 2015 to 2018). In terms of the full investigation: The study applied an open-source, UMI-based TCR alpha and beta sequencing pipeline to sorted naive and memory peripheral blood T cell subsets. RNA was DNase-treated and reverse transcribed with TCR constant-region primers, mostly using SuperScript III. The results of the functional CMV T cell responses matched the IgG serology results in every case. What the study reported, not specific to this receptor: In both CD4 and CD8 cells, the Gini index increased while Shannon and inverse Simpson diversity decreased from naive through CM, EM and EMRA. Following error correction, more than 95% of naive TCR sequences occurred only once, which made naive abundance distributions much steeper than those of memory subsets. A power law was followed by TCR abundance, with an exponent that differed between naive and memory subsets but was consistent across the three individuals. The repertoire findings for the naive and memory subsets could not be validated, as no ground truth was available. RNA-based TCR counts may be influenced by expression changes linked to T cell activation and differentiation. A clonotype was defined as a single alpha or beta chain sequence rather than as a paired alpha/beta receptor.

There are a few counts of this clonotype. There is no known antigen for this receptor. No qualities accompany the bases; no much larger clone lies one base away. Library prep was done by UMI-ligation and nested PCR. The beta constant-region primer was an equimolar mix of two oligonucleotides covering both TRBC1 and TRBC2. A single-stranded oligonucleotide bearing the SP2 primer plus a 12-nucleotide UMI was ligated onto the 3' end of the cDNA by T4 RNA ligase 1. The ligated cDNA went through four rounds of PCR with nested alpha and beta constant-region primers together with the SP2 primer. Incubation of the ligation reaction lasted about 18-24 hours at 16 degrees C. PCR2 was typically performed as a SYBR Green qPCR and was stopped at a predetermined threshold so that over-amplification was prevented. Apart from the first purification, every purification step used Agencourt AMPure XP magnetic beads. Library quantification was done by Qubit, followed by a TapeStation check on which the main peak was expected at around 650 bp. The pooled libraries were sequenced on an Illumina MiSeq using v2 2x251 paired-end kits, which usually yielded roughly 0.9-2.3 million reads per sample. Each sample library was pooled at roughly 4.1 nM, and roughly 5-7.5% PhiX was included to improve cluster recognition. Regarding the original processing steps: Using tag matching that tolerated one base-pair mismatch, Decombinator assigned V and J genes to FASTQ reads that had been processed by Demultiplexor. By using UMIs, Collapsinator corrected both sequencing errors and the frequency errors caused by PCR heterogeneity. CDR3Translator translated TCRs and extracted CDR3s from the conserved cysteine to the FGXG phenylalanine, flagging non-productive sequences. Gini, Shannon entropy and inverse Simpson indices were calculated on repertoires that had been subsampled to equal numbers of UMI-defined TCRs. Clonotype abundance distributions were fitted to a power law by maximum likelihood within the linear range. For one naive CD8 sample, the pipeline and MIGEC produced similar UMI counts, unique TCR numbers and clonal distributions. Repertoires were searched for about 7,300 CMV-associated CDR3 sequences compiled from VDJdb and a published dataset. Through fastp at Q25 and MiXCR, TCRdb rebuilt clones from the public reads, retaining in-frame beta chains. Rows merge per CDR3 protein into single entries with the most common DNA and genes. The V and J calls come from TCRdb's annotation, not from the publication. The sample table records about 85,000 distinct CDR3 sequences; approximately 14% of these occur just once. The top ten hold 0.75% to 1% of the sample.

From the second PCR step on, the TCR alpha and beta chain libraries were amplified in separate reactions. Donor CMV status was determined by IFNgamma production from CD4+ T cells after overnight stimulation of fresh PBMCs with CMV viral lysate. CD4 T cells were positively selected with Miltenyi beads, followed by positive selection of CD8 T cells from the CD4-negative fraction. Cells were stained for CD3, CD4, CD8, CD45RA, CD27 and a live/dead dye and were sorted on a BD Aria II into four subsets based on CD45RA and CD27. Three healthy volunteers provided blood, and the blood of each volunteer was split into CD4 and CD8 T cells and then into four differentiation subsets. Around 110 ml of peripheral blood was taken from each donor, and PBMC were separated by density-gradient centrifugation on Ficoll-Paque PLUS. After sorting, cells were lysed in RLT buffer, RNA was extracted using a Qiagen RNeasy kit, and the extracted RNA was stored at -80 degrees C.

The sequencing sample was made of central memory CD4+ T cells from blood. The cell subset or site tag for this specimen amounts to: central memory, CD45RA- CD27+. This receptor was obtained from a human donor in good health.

The sequence in DNA is TGTGCCAGCAGCGTGTCGGCTAGCTGGAACTACAATGAGCAGTTCTTC. The translation is CASSVSASWNYNEQFF. This sequence uses TRBV9 and TRBJ2-1; TRBD2 is a possible D gene, resting on 5 matching bases. The CDR3 measures 16 amino acids from cysteine to phenylalanine. The sequence is cut down to CDR3 DNA, 48 bases in frame from base 1. The junction shows trimming of 2 bases on V and 3 bases on J, plus 15 bases between the germline ends. The germline V gene encodes CDR1 SGDLS and CDR2 YYNGEE.